Included here is one T cell receptor (beta chain) sequence, with context. Its antigen is undetermined. Germline CDR1 and CDR2: LGHNA and YSLEER. V lost 0 bases to trimming and J lost 1 base; unmatched junction nucleotides: 14. There are 21 residues in the CDR3. The source of the sample is a study of cytomegalovirus exposure and HLA in healthy donors. Background on the study: Counted in an early data release were 85 million or so unique TCRs from HLA-typed donors. Study-wide points: HLA alleles showed associations with around 15,000 TCR beta sequences in a later analysis, at a 0.05 false discovery rate. The presence/absence work took it that sequencing depth was about the same across donors.

The PCR contained 60 Vbeta and 13 Jbeta primers. This table comes from immunoSEQ multiplex PCR, and its TCRdb copy is limited to in-frame clones, with some not included. The sample shows about 210,000 clones, about four fifths of them seen only once. Samples came from healthy bone marrow donors. The clonotype was recovered from a male donor in good health and CMV-seropositive. The chain is built from TRBV4-3 and TRBJ2-6; 8 nucleotides match TRBD1. Sample: PBMCs. CDR3: CASSQDSPRDRRESGANVLTF. In DNA form, the CDR3 reads TGCGCCAGCAGCCAAGATTCGCCGAGGGACAGGCGAGAATCTGGGGCCAACGTCCTGACTTTC.